Listed here are 15 T cell receptor beta chains from one sample, sequenced in a study of T cells after posttransplantation cyclophosphamide. Sequencing was performed with immunoSEQ multiplex PCR; in TCRdb, only in-frame clones are kept and a portion is missing. This sample shows approximately 24,000 clones and no singletons; over 6.5% rests with the ten largest. Sequencing input: PBMCs. Every receptor here comes from a woman aged 55-75 years in good health, CMV-negative, and a related stem cell transplant donor.

At least ten counts were recorded for this clone. V gene TRBV15 combines with J gene TRBJ1-1; D may be TRBD1 (5 bases). Germline CDR1 reads LNHNV; CDR2 reads YYDKDF (reference sequence). The ends were cut back, 8 bases at V and 0 bases at J, with 13 bases in the middle. CDR3 length: 14 residues. This CDR3 reads CATRQGSMNTEAFF. DNA of the CDR3: TGTGCCACCCGGCAGGGTTCTATGAACACTGAAGCTTTCTTT. Full variable domain (remainder filled in from reference TRBV15 and TRBJ1-1): DAMVIQNPRYQVTQFGKPVTLSCSQTLNHNVMYWYQQKSSQAPKLLFHYYDKDFNNEADTPDNFQSRRPNTSFCFLDIRSPGLGDTAMYLCATRQGSMNTEAFFGQGTRLTVV.

This clone was found many times. This sequence joins TRBV6-1 and TRBJ1-2; D is unresolved. CDR3 size: 15 residues. Per germline, CDR1 MNHNS and CDR2 SASEGT. V lost 7 bases and J 4 bases, leaving 19 bases between the germline ends. CDR3 DNA sequence: TGTGCCAGCACTTTCACTACGGGGTCGGGCTATGGCTACACCTTC. Protein sequence: CASTFTTGSGYGYTF.

This clone was seen at least ten times. The V and J genes are TRBV10-3 and TRBJ1-1, with D unresolved. This CDR3 is built from 13 residues. V lost 4 bases and J 5 bases, leaving 11 bases between the germline ends. Per the germline V gene, CDR1 is ENHRY and CDR2 is SYGVKD. The CDR3 DNA follows: TGTGCCATCAGTGTGAGGGTTGGGACTGAAGCTTTCTTT. This encodes CAISVRVGTEAFF.

The table lists this clone with many counts. The rearrangement joins TRBV5-6 to TRBJ2-7, with 13 positions matching TRBD2. The CDR3 has 17 amino acids. The V gene's germline CDR1 is SGHDT and CDR2 YYEEEE. V trimming: 0 bases; J trimming: 4 bases; junction bases outside the gene matches: 7. Here the CDR3 DNA reads TGTGCCAGCAGCTTGGTACTAGCGGGGGGGCCTCTATACGAGCAGTACGTC. Translation: CASSLVLAGGPLYEQYV.

This clone was detected ten times or more. V is TRBV13 and J is TRBJ1-1, with D possibly TRBD1 on 5 matching bases. CDR1 PRHDT and CDR2 FYEKMQ come from the germline V gene (reference sequence). The V end lost 0 bases, the J end lost 4 bases, and 12 bases lay between the germline ends. The CDR3 has 15 residues. The CDR3 bases are TGTGCCAGCAGCTTAGGGTCCGGGGGTGGCACTGAAGCTTTCTTT. This translates into CASSLGSGGGTEAFF.

CDR3: CASSVSGVVYNEQFF. CDR3 DNA sequence: TGTGCCAGCAGCGTGAGCGGGGTGGTGTACAATGAGCAGTTCTTC. The V call is TRBV9, the J call TRBJ2-1, with 7 bases matching TRBD2. This CDR3 has 15 amino acids. With V trimmed by 2 bases and J by 4 bases, 6 bases remained unmatched. The V gene's germline CDR1 is SGDLS and CDR2 YYNGEE.

By share of the sample, this clone is medium-sized. The V gene is TRBV5-1, the J gene TRBJ1-1, with 7 bases identical to TRBD1. Germline trimming cut 0 bases from V and 4 bases from J; bases unmatched to any gene: 9. Germline V gene data show CDR1 as SGHRS and CDR2 as YFSETQ. CDR3 length: 16 residues. In DNA, the CDR3 is TGCGCCAGCAGCTTGGAACAGGGGAGTCTTGGCACTGAAGCTTTCTTT. Encoded protein: CASSLEQGSLGTEAFF.

This clone was counted a few times. The rearrangement joins TRBV7-2 to TRBJ2-7; 8 bases match TRBD1. V dropped 4 bases and J dropped 7; count of bases not matched to a gene: 9. The CDR3 sequence is 14 residues long. Germline V lookup: CDR1 SGHTA, CDR2 FQGNSA. The CDR3 is CASSSGQALREQYF. DNA for the CDR3: TGTGCCAGCAGCTCGGGACAGGCTTTAAGGGAGCAGTACTTC.

This clone was detected many times. The CDR3 spells CAISSGGKQFF. Here the CDR3 DNA reads TGTGCCATCAGTAGCGGGGGGAAGCAGTTCTTC. The chain combines TRBV10-3 with TRBJ2-1; 9 nucleotides align to TRBD2. Trimming at V came to 5 bases and at J to 11 bases, leaving 1 base not matched to a gene. CDR1 and CDR2 (germline): ENHRY, SYGVKD. CDR3 length equals 11 residues.

This clone has ten or more counts. The V gene is TRBV7-8, the J gene TRBJ2-7; 7 nucleotides line up with TRBD2. V shed 8 bases, J shed 3 bases, and the junction held 10 bases outside the gene matches. There are 14 residues in the CDR3. Germline V gene sequence: CDR1 SGHVS, CDR2 FQNEAQ. The CDR3 DNA is TGTGCCAGCTCCCGGGGGGTGTCCGGCTACGAGCAGTACTTC. It translates to CASSRGVSGYEQYF.

This clone was seen only a few times. The chain joins TRBV29-1 to TRBJ1-2; 8 nucleotides line up with TRBD1. Trimming took 4 bases from V and 7 from J; bases not matched to a gene: 8. Germline V gene lookup returns CDR1 SQVTM and CDR2 ANQGSEA. The CDR3 consists of 13 residues. In DNA, the CDR3 is TGCAGCGTTGTTCAGGGGGCCTTGAGTGGCTACACCTTC. This sequence encodes CSVVQGALSGYTF.

This clone was counted ten times or more. J is TRBJ1-2 and V is TRBV5-6, with 12 bases identical to TRBD1. From germline, CDR1 is SGHDT and CDR2 YYEEEE. The CDR3 is 16 amino acids. The V and J ends lost 2 bases and 8 bases, in that order; junction bases with no gene match: 10. The CDR3 DNA reads TGTGCCAGCAGCTTAGGGGACAGGGGGCGCTTGGTGGGCTACACCTTC. The encoded protein is CASSLGDRGRLVGYTF.

This clone was observed many times. The V and J genes are TRBV7-9 and TRBJ2-7; D may be TRBD2 (5 bases). Germline assignment: CDR1 SEHNR and CDR2 FQNEAQ (reference sequence). CDR3 length: 17 amino acids. The V and J ends lost 5 bases and 6 bases respectively, with 26 bases between them. This CDR3 is CASSTPSGSSQNLEQYF. For the CDR3, the DNA is TGTGCCAGCAGCACCCCAAGCGGTAGTAGCCAAAACCTCGAGCAGTACTTC. The entire variable domain, with the rest obtained from reference TRBV7-9 and TRBJ2-7, is as follows: DTGVSQNPRHKITKRGQNVTFRCDPISEHNRLYWYRQTLGQGPEFLTYFQNEAQLEKSRLLSDRFSAERPKGSFSTLEIQRTEQGDSAMYLCASSTPSGSSQNLEQYFGPGTRLTVT.

This clone was seen many times. This sequence joins TRBV19 and TRBJ1-1; 10 nucleotides agree with TRBD1. The junction had 2 bases not matched to a gene; V was cut back by 4 bases and J by 3 bases. Germline V CDR1 and CDR2: LNHDA, SQIVND (reference sequence). The CDR3 loop spans 14 amino acids. CDR3 amino acids: CASSKGQGDTEAFF. CDR3 nucleotide sequence: TGTGCCAGTAGTAAAGGACAGGGGGACACTGAAGCTTTCTTT.

This chain uses TRBV7-9 with TRBJ2-1; 7 nucleotides agree with TRBD2. Germline lookup yields CDR1 SEHNR and CDR2 FQNEAQ (reference sequence). The junction had 4 bases not matched to a gene; V was cut back by 1 base and J by 13 bases. The CDR3 sequence is 12 residues long. As DNA, the CDR3 is TGTGCCAGCAGCTTAGAGGCGGGAGCCCAGTTCTTC. It codes for CASSLEAGAQFF.